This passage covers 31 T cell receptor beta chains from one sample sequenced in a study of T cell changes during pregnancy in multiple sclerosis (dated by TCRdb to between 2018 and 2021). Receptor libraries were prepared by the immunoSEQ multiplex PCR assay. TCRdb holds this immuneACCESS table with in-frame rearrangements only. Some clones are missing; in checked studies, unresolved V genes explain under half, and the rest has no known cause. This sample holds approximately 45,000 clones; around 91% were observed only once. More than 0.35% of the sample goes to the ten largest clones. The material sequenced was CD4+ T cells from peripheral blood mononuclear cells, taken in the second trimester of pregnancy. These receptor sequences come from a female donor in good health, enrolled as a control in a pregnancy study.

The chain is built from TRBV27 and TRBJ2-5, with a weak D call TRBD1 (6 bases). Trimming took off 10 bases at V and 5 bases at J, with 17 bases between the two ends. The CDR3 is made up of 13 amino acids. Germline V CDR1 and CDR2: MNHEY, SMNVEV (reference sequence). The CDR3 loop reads CATSQGNEETQYF. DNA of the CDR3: TGTGCCACCTCGCAGGGGAATGAGGAGACCCAGTACTTC.

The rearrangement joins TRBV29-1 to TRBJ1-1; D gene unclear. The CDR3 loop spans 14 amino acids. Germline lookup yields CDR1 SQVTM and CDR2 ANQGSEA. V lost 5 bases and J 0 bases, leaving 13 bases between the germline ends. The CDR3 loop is CSVPVQNLNTEAFF. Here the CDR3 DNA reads TGCAGCGTTCCGGTACAGAATCTGAACACTGAAGCTTTCTTT.

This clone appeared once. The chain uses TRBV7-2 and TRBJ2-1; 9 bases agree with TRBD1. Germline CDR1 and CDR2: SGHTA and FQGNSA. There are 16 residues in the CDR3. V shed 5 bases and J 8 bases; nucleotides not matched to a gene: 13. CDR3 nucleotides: TGTGCCAGCAGCCTACGGGTAACAGGGGGCGGCGATGAGCAGTTCTTC. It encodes CASSLRVTGGGDEQFF.

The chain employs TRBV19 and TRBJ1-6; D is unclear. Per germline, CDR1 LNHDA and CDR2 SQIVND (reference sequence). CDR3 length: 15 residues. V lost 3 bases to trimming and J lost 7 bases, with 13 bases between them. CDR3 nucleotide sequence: TGTGCCAGTAGTATCGGAAGGGAGGTGAATTCACCCCTCCACTTT. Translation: CASSIGREVNSPLHF.

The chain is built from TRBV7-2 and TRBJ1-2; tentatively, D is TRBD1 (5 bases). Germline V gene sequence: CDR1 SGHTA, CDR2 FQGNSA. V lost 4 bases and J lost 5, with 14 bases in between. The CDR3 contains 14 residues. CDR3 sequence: CASSSRQQTYGYTF. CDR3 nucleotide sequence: TGTGCCAGCAGCTCACGACAGCAGACGTATGGCTACACCTTC.

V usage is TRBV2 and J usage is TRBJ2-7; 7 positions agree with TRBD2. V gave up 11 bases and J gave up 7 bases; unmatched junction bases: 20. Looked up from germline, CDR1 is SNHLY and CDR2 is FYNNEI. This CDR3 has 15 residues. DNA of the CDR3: TGTGCCCCTAGGAAGGGAAGCGGGGCCATGGGGGAGCAGTACTTC. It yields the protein CAPRKGSGAMGEQYF.

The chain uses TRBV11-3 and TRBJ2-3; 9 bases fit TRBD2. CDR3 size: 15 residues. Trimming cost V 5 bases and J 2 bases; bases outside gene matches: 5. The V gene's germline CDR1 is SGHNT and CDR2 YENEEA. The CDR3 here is CASSIRLADTDTQYF. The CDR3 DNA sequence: TGTGCCAGCAGCATAAGACTAGCGGACACAGATACGCAGTATTTT.

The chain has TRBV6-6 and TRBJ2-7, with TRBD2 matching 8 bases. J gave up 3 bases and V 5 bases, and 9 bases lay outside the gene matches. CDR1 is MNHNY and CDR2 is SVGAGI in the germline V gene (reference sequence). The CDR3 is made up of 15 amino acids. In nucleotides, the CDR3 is TGTGCCAGCAGTCCCCCGTCCGGGACTAGCTACGAGCAGTACTTC. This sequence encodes CASSPPSGTSYEQYF.

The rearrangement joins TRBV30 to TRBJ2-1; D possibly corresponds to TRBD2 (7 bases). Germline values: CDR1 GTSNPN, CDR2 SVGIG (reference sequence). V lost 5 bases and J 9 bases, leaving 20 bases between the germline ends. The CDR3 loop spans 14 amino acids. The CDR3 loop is CAWGGGGPIGEQFF. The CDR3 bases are TGTGCCTGGGGAGGGGGGGGGCCGATCGGTGAGCAGTTCTTC.

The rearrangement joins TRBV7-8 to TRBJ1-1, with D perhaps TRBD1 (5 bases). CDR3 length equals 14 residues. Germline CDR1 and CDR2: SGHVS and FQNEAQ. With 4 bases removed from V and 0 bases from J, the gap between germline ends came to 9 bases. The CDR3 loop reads CASSWRQMNTEAFF. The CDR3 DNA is TGTGCCAGCAGCTGGAGACAGATGAACACTGAAGCTTTCTTT.

CDR3 sequence reads: CASSQPRDSLGYGYTF. The CDR3 DNA sequence: TGCGCCAGCAGCCAACCGCGGGACTCCTTAGGCTATGGCTACACCTTC. This sequence joins TRBV4-1 and TRBJ1-2; TRBD1 is a possible D gene (5 bases). The CDR3 has 16 residues. Trimming removed 2 bases at V and 4 bases at J, with 17 bases between. Per the germline V gene, CDR1 is MGHRA and CDR2 is YSYEKL.

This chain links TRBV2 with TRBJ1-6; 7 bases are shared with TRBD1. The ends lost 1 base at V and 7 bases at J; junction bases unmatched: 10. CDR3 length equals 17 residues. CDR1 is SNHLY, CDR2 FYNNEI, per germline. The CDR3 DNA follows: TGTGCCAGCAGTGAAGGGCGGACAGGCCGGCGGAATTCACCCCTCCACTTT. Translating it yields CASSEGRTGRRNSPLHF.

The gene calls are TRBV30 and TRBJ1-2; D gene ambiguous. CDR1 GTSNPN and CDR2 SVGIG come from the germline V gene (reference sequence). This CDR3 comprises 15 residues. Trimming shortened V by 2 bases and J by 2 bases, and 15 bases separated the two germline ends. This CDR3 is CAWSSPGTLNYGYTF. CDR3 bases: TGTGCCTGGAGTTCGCCAGGAACGTTAAACTATGGCTACACCTTC.

CDR3 sequence (DNA): TGCGCCAGCAGCTTGGAAGGACGGCCCAAAGGGGCAGATACGCAGTATTTT. This sequence encodes CASSLEGRPKGADTQYF. The rearrangement uses TRBV5-1 and TRBJ2-3; TRBD1 is a possible D gene (5 bases). This CDR3 has 17 amino acids. Germline V gene sequence: CDR1 SGHRS, CDR2 YFSETQ. The germline V and J ends were trimmed by 0 bases and 4 bases, with 18 bases remaining between them.

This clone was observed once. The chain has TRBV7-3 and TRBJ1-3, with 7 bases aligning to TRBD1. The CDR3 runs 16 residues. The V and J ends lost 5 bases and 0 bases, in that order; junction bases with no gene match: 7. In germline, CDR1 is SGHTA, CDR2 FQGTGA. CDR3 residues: CASSLQGQSSGNTIYF. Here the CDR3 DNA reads TGTGCCAGCAGCCTCCAGGGACAGAGCTCTGGAAACACCATATATTTT. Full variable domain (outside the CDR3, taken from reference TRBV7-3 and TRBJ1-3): GAGVSQTPSNKVTEKGKYVELRCDPISGHTALYWYRQSLGQGPEFLIYFQGTGAADDSGLPNDRFFAVRPEGSVSTLKIQRTERGDSAVYLCASSLQGQSSGNTIYFGEGSWLTVV.

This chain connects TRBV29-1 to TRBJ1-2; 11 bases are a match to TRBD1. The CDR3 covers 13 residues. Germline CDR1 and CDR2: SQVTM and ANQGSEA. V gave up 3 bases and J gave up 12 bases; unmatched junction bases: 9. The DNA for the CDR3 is TGCAGCGTTGACTACCCCCGGGACAGGGGGAACACCTTC. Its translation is CSVDYPRDRGNTF.

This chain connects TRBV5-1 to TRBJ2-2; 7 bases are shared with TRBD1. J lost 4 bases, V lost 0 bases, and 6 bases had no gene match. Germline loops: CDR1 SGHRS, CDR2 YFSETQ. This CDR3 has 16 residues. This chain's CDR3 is CASSLAEGALTGELFF. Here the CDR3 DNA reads TGCGCCAGCAGCTTGGCCGAGGGGGCGCTCACCGGGGAGCTGTTTTTT. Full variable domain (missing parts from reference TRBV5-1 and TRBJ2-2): KAGVTQTPRYLIKTRGQQVTLSCSPISGHRSVSWYQQTPGQGLQFLFEYFSETQRNKGNFPGRFSGRQFSNSRSEMNVSTLELGDSALYLCASSLAEGALTGELFFGEGSRLTVL.

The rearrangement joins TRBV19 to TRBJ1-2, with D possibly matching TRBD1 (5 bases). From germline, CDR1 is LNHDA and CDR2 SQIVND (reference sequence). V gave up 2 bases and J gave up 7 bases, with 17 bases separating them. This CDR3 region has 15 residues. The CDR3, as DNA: TGTGCCAGTAGTATACTCGAGGCGGGGGGACGTGGCTACACCTTC. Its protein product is CASSILEAGGRGYTF.

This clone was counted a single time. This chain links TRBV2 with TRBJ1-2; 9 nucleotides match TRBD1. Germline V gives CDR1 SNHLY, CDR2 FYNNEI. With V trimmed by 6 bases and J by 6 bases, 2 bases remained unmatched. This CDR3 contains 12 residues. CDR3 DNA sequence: TGTGCCAGCAGCACAGGGGGCAATGGCTACACCTTC. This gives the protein CASSTGGNGYTF. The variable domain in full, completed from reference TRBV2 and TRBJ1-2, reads EPEVTQTPSHQVTQMGQEVILRCVPISNHLYFYWYRQILGQKVEFLVSFYNNEISEKSEIFDDQFSVERPDGSNFTLKIRSTKLEDSAMYFCASSTGGNGYTFGSGTRLTVV.

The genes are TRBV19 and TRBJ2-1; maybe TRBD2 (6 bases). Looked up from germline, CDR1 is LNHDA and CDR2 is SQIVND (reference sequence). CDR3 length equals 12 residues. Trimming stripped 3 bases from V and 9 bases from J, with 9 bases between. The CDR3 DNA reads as TGTGCCAGTAGTATCCGGGACTCTGAGCAGTTCTTC. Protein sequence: CASSIRDSEQFF.

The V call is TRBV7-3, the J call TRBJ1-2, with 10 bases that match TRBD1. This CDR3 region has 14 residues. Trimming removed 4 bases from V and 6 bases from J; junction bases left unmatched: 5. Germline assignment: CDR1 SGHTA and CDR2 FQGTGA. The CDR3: CASSSGQGTDGYTF. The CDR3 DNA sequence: TGTGCCAGCAGCTCGGGACAGGGGACGGATGGCTACACCTTC. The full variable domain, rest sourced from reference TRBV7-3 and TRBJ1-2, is GAGVSQTPSNKVTEKGKYVELRCDPISGHTALYWYRQSLGQGPEFLIYFQGTGAADDSGLPNDRFFAVRPEGSVSTLKIQRTERGDSAVYLCASSSGQGTDGYTFGSGTRLTVV.

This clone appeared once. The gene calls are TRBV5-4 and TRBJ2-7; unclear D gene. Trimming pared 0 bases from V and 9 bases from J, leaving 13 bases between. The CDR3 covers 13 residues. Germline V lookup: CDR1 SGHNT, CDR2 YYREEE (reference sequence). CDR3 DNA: TGTGCCAGCAGCTTGGTTGAAGTCAGTGGGCAGTACTTC. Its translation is CASSLVEVSGQYF.

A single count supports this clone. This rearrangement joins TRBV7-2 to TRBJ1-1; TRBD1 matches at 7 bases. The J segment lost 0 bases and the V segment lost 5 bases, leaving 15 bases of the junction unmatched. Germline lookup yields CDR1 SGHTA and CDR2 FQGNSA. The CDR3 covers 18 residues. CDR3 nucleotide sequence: TGTGCCAGCAGCCGTCGCGGAGGGACAGAGCTAGTGAACACTGAAGCTTTCTTT. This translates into CASSRRGGTELVNTEAFF.

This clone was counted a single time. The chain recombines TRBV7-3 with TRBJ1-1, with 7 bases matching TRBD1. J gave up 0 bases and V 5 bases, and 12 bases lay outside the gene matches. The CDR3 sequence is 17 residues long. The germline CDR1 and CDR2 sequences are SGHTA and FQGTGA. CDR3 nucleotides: TGTGCCAGCAGCACAAAACAGGGGAGATGGATGAACACTGAAGCTTTCTTT. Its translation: CASSTKQGRWMNTEAFF.

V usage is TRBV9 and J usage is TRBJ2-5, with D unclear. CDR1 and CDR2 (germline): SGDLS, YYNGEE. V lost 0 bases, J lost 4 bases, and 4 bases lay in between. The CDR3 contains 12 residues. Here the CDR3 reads CASSVASETQYF. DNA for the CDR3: TGTGCCAGCAGCGTAGCTTCAGAGACCCAGTACTTC. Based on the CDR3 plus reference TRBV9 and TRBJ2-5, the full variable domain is DSGVTQTPKHLITATGQRVTLRCSPRSGDLSVYWYQQSLDQGLQFLIQYYNGEERAKGNILERFSAQQFPDLHSELNLSSLELGDSALYFCASSVASETQYFGPGTRLLVL.

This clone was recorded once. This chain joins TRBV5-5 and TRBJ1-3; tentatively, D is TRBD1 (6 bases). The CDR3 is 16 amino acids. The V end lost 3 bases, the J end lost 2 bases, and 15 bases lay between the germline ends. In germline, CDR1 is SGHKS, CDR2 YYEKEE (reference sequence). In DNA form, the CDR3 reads TGTGCCAGCAGCTCCCCGGGACATCTGACTGGAAACACCATATATTTT. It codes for CASSSPGHLTGNTIYF.

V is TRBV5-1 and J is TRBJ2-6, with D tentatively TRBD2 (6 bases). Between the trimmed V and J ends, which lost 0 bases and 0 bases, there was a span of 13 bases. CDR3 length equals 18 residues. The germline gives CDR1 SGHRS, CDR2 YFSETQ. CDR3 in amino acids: CASSLGPGGSSGANVLTF. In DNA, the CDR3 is TGCGCCAGCAGCTTGGGGCCAGGAGGGAGCTCTGGGGCCAACGTCCTGACTTTC.

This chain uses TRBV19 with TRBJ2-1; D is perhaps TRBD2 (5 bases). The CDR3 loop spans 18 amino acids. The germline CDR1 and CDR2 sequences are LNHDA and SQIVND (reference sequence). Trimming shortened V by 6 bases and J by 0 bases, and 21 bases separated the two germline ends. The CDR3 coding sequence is TGTGCCAGTAGCTCCCCCTACGAGAAGCGGCCCTCCTACAATGAGCAGTTCTTC. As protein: CASSSPYEKRPSYNEQFF.

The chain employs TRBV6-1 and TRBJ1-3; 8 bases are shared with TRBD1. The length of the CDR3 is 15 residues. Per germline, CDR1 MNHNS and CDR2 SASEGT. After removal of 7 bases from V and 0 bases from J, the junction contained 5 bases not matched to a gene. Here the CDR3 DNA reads TGTGCCAGCACTGGACAGGGCTTCTCTGGAAACACCATATATTTT. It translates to CASTGQGFSGNTIYF.

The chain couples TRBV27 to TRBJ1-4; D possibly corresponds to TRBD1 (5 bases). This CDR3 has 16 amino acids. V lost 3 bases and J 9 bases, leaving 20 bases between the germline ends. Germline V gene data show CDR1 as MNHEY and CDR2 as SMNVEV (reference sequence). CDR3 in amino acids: CASSLVLGQGYKKLFF. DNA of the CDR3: TGTGCCAGCAGTTTGGTCTTAGGTCAGGGTTATAAAAAACTGTTTTTT. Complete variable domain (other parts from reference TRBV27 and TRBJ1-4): EAQVTQNPRYLITVTGKKLTVTCSQNMNHEYMSWYRQDPGLGLRQIYYSMNVEVTDKGDVPEGYKVSRKEKRNFPLILESPSPNQTSLYFCASSLVLGQGYKKLFFGSGTQLSVL.

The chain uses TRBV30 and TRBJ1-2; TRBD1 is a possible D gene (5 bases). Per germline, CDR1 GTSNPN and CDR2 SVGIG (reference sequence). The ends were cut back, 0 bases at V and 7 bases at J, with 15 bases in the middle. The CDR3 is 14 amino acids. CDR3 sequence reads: CAWSVRGSLVGYTF. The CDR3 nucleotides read TGTGCCTGGAGTGTAAGGGGCAGCTTGGTTGGCTACACCTTC.